Listed here are 15 T cell receptor beta chains from one sample, sequenced in a study of T cell repertoires in aging, cancer and after chemotherapy. A mixed TRB-A/B primer pool amplified rearranged TRB by multiplex touch-down PCR. TCRdb reanalysed the multiplex PCR reads using MiXCR and keeps one entry per CDR3 protein. The data show 9,000 or so distinct CDR3 sequences, about a quarter seen once. TCR beta rearrangements were amplified from peripheral blood genomic DNA. The sample was blood. The receptor set was obtained from a human donor with a blood cancer. The donor label of this sample is uncertain.

This clonotype was counted only a few times. The chain combines TRBV27 with TRBJ1-1; the match to TRBD1 covers 7 bases. The V segment lost 3 bases and the J segment 0 bases; nucleotides outside the gene matches: 7. Germline lookup yields CDR1 MNHEY and CDR2 SMNVEV (reference sequence). The length of the CDR3 is 16 residues. In DNA form, the CDR3 reads TGTGCCAGCAGTTTCCGGCGGGACAGAATGAACACTGAAGCTTTCTTT. It specifies CASSFRRDRMNTEAFF.

By proportion, this clonotype is medium-sized. The rearrangement joins TRBV13 to TRBJ2-1, with D possibly matching TRBD2 (5 bases). The CDR3 sequence is 14 residues long. Trimming removed 1 base from V and 7 bases from J, with 11 bases in between. Germline CDR1 is PRHDT and CDR2 is FYEKMQ (reference sequence). CDR3 coding DNA: TGTGCCAGCAGCTTAGTCGGACTGGCGAATGAGCAGTTCTTC. It is translated as CASSLVGLANEQFF.

The chain couples TRBV12-3 or TRBV12-4 to TRBJ2-4; the D gene is possibly TRBD1 (5 bases). The CDR3 covers 12 residues. Trimming left V 5 bases short and J 10 bases short, with 12 bases between. In nucleotides, the CDR3 is TGTGCCAGCAGTCCGACAGCTCGGATTCAGTACTTC. Its translation: CASSPTARIQYF.

This clonotype was counted many times. V is TRBV18 and J is TRBJ2-1; TRBD1 might be the D (6 bases). Germline loops: CDR1 KGHSH, CDR2 LQKENI. This CDR3 has 13 amino acids. Deletions cut 6 bases from V and 10 bases from J, with 16 bases between. The CDR3, as DNA: TGTGCCAGCTCGCCGAATACAGGGCAGGAGCAGTTCTTC. Protein: CASSPNTGQEQFF.

In its sample, this clonotype is medium-sized (0.01 to 0.1%). The chain combines TRBV27 with TRBJ2-1, with 15 nucleotides matching TRBD2. Germline lookup yields CDR1 MNHEY and CDR2 SMNVEV (reference sequence). J lost 7 bases, V lost 6 bases, and 4 bases had no gene match. This CDR3 is 15 amino acids long. CDR3 bases: TGTGCCAGCAGCCCAGGGACTAGCGGGAGGAATGAGCAGTTCTTC. Translation gives CASSPGTSGRNEQFF.

The rearrangement uses TRBV20-1 and TRBJ1-4, with 8 nucleotides matching TRBD1. There are 15 residues in the CDR3. Germline CDR1 and CDR2: DFQATT and SNEGSKA (reference sequence). Unmatched junction bases numbered 8, after V lost 5 bases and J lost 3 bases. CDR3 DNA: TGCAGTGCTGCCTCAGGGGGCATGGCTAATGAAAAACTGTTTTTT. Amino acids: CSAASGGMANEKLFF.

This clonotype is medium-sized within its sample. This chain joins TRBV19 and TRBJ2-2; 9 bases map to TRBD2. Germline V gene sequence: CDR1 LNHDA, CDR2 SQIVND (reference sequence). V was pared by 1 base and J by 0 bases, with 0 bases of the junction left unmatched. The CDR3 runs to 16 residues. The CDR3 nucleotides read TGTGCCAGTAGTATAGGACTAGCGGCGAACACCGGGGAGCTGTTTTTT. Its protein product is CASSIGLAANTGELFF.

This clonotype rates as medium-sized. The V call is TRBV27, the J call TRBJ2-1; D might be TRBD1 (5 bases). With 3 bases removed from V and 10 bases from J, the gap between germline ends came to 10 bases. CDR1 and CDR2 from the germline V gene are MNHEY and SMNVEV (reference sequence). The CDR3 is 12 residues long. The CDR3 loop is CASSLGRGEQFF. For the CDR3, the DNA is TGTGCCAGCAGTTTGGGTAGGGGAGAGCAGTTCTTC.

V gene TRBV5-1 combines with J gene TRBJ2-2, with 8 nucleotides matching TRBD2. The CDR3 is 16 residues long. V shed 0 bases and J 3 bases; nucleotides not matched to a gene: 4. CDR1 is SGHRS, CDR2 YFSETQ, per germline. The CDR3 region has the DNA TGCGCCAGCAGCTTGGGTCAGCGGGAGTACACCGGGGAGCTGTTTTTT. This codes for CASSLGQREYTGELFF.

This clonotype occurred once. The gene calls are TRBV29-1 and TRBJ1-2; 12 positions match TRBD1. The junction had 8 bases not matched to a gene; V was cut back by 6 bases and J by 3 bases. Germline CDR1 and CDR2: SQVTM and ANQGSEA. The length of the CDR3 is 15 residues. CDR3 sequence: CSVRDRGPSYYGYTF. The DNA for the CDR3 is TGCAGCGTACGGGACAGGGGGCCGTCATACTATGGCTACACCTTC.

The chain employs TRBV5-4 and TRBJ1-1; D is ambiguous. This CDR3 spans 11 amino acids. Looked up from germline, CDR1 is SGHNT and CDR2 is YYREEE (reference sequence). Between the trimmed V and J ends, which lost 0 bases and 7 bases, there was a span of 4 bases. The CDR3 DNA follows: TGTGCCAGCAGCTTGGGCTATGAAGCTTTCTTT. Its translation: CASSLGYEAFF.

The genes are TRBV11-2 and TRBJ2-7; unclear D gene. The germline gives CDR1 SGHAT, CDR2 FQNNGV. The CDR3 covers 14 residues. Trimming pared 1 base from V and 2 bases from J, leaving 9 bases between. CDR3 coding DNA: TGTGCCAGCAGCTTAGCTTTAGGCGCCTACGAGCAGTACTTC. Translation: CASSLALGAYEQYF.

The rearrangement joins TRBV25-1 to TRBJ2-3, with D unresolved. The CDR3 runs 10 residues. CDR1 and CDR2 from the germline V gene are MGHDK and SYGVNS. V lost 3 bases and J lost 9, with 4 bases in between. Written as DNA, the CDR3 is TGTGCCAGCAGTGAGATCACGCAGTATTTT. This codes for CASSEITQYF.

This clonotype was detected only once. This may stem from a read error, because a much larger clone lies one nucleotide away. The CDR3 DNA follows: TGTGCCAGCATCTTAGAAGACACGGTAGGCTACGAGCAGTACTTC. Translated: CASILEDTVGYEQYF. The chain recombines TRBV7-6 with TRBJ2-7; D call uncertain. The V gene's germline CDR1 is SGHVS and CDR2 FNYEAQ. The CDR3 consists of 15 residues.

This chain connects TRBV29-1 to TRBJ2-3, with TRBD2 identical over 14 bases. CDR1 and CDR2 (germline): SQVTM, ANQGSEA. Unmatched junction bases numbered 10, after V lost 7 bases and J lost 4 bases. There are 16 residues in the CDR3. The CDR3 coding sequence is TGCAGCGCCGCCGGGACTAGCGGGAGTTTCTCAGATACGCAGTATTTT. Protein product: CSAAGTSGSFSDTQYF.